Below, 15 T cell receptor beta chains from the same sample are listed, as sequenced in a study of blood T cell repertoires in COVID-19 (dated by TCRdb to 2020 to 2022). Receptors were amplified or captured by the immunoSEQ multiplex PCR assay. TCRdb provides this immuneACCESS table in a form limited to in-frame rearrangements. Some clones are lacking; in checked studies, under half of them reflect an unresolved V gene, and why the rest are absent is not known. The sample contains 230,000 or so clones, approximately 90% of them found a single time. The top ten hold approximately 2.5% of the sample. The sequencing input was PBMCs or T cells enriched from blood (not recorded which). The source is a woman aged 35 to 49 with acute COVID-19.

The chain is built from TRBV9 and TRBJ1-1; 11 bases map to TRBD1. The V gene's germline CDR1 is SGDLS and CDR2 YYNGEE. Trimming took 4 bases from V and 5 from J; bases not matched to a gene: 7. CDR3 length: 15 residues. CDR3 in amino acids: CASSFGQGALTEAFF. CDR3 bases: TGTGCCAGCAGCTTCGGACAGGGGGCGCTTACTGAAGCTTTCTTT.

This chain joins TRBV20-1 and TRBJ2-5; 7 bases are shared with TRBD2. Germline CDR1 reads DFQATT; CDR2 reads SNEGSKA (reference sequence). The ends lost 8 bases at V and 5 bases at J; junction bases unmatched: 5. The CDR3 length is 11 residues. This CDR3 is CSPDGGETQYF. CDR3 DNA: TGCAGTCCAGACGGGGGGGAGACCCAGTACTTC.

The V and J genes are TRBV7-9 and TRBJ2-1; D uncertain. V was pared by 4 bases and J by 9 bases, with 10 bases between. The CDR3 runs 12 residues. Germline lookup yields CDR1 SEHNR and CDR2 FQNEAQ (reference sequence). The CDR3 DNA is TGTGCCAGCAGCTGGCAGACTGGTGAGCAGTTCTTC. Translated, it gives CASSWQTGEQFF.

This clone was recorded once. The CDR3 DNA is TGTGCCAGCAGCTCCGGACAGGGTAAAAACACTGAAGCTTTCTTT. Its translation: CASSSGQGKNTEAFF. V gene TRBV5-8 combines with J gene TRBJ1-1; 8 bases are shared with TRBD1. The ends lost 3 bases at V and 2 bases at J; junction bases unmatched: 6. The CDR3 has 15 residues. The germline gives CDR1 SGHTS, CDR2 YDEGEE.

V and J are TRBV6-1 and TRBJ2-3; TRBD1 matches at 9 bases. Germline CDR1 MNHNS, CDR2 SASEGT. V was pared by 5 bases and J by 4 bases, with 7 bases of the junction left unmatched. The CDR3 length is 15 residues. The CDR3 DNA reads TGTGCCAGCAGTTCCCCGGACAGGGGTTCAGATACGCAGTATTTT. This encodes CASSSPDRGSDTQYF.

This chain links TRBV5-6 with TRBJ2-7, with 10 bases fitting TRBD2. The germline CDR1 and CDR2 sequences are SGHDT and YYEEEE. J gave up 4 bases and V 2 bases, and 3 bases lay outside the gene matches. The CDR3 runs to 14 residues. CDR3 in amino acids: CASSLAGGRYEQYF. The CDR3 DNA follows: TGTGCCAGCAGCTTAGCGGGGGGGCGGTACGAGCAGTACTTC. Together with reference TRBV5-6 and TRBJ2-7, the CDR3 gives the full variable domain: DAGVTQSPTHLIKTRGQQVTLRCSPKSGHDTVSWYQQALGQGPQFIFQYYEEEERQRGNFPDRFSGHQFPNYSSELNVNALLLGDSALYLCASSLAGGRYEQYFGPGTRLTVT.

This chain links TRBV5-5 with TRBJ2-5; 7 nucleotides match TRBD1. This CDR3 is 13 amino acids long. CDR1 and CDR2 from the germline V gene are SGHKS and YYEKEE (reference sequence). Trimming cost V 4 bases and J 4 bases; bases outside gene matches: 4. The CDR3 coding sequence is TGTGCCAGCAGCAAAAGGACAGGAGAGACCCAGTACTTC. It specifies CASSKRTGETQYF. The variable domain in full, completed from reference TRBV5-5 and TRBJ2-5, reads DAGVTQSPTHLIKTRGQQVTLRCSPISGHKSVSWYQQVLGQGPQFIFQYYEKEERGRGNFPDRFSARQFPNYSSELNVNALLLGDSALYLCASSKRTGETQYFGPGTRLLVL.

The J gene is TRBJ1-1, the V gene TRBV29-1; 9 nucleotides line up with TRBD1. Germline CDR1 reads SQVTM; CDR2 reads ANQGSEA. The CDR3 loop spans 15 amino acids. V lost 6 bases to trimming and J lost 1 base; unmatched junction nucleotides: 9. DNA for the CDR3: TGCAGCGTCGCAACAGGGGGCAGCGGGAACACTGAAGCTTTCTTT. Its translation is CSVATGGSGNTEAFF. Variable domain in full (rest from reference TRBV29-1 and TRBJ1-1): SAVISQKPSRDICQRGTSLTIQCQVDSQVTMMFWYRQQPGQSLTLIATANQGSEATYESGFVIDKFPISRPNLTFSTLTVSNMSPEDSSIYLCSVATGGSGNTEAFFGQGTRLTVV.

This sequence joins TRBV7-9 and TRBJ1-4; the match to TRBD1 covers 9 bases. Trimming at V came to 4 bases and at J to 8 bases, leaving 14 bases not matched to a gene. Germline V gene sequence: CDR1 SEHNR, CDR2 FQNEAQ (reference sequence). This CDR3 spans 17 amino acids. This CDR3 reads CASSSVKQGANREKLFF. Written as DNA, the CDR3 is TGTGCCAGCAGCTCAGTAAAACAGGGGGCGAATAGGGAAAAACTGTTTTTT.

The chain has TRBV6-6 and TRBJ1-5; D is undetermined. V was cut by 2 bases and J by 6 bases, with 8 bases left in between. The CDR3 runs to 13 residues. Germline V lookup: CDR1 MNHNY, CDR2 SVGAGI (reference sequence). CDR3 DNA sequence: TGTGCCAGCAGTTACACATTTGGTCAGCCCCAGCATTTT. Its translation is CASSYTFGQPQHF.

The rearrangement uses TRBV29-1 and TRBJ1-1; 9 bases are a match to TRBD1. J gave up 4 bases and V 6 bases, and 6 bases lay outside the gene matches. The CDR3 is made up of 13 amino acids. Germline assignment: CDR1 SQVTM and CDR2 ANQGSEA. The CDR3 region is CSVITGGGTEAFF. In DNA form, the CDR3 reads TGCAGCGTCATAACAGGGGGCGGCACTGAAGCTTTCTTT.

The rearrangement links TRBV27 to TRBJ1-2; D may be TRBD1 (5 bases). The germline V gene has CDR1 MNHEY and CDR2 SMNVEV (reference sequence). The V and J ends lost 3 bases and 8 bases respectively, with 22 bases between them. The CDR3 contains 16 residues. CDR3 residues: CASSFGSPAGFRGYTF. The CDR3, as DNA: TGTGCCAGCAGTTTTGGGTCGCCCGCAGGGTTTCGCGGCTACACCTTC.

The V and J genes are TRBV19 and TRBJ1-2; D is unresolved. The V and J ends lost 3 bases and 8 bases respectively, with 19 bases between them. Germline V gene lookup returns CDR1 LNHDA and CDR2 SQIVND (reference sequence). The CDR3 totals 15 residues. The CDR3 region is CASSMGFSLTGGYTF. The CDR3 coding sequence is TGTGCCAGTAGTATGGGGTTCAGTCTGACGGGGGGCTACACCTTC. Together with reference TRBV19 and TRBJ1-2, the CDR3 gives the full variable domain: DGGITQSPKYLFRKEGQNVTLSCEQNLNHDAMYWYRQDPGQGLRLIYYSQIVNDFQKGDIAEGYSVSREKKESFPLTVTSAQKNPTAFYLCASSMGFSLTGGYTFGSGTRLTVV.

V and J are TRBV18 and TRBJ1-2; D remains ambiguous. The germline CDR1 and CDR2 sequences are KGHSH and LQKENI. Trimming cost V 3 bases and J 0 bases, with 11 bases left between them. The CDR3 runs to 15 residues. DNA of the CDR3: TGTGCCAGCTCACCCCAACAGTTAGCTAACTATGGCTACACCTTC. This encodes CASSPQQLANYGYTF.

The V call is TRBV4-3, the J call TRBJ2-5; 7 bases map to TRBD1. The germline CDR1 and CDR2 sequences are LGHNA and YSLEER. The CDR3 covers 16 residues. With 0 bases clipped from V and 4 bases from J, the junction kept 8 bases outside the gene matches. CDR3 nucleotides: TGCGCCAGCAGCCAAGATGCGCGAGGGGGCAGAGAGACCCAGTACTTC. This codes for CASSQDARGGRETQYF.